The next 3 T cell receptor beta chains were all read from a single sample in a study of blood T cell repertoires in COVID-19. The assay was immunoSEQ multiplex PCR, and TCRdb's table has in-frame clones only and misses some. The sample records about 200,000 clones, around 86% being singletons. The sequenced sample was peripheral blood. These receptors all come from a man aged 25-40 years who had recovered from COVID-19.

CDR3 nucleotides: TGCGCCAGCAGCCAAGGCGGGCCGCAGTACTTC. It yields the protein CASSQGGPQYF. The chain couples TRBV4-1 to TRBJ2-7; a possible D gene is TRBD2 (5 bases). Germline V gives CDR1 MGHRA, CDR2 YSYEKL. The CDR3 is made up of 11 amino acids. V lost 1 base and J lost 9, with 7 bases in between.

This chain's CDR3 is CATSAGQGLKPQHF. The CDR3 DNA sequence: TGTGCCACCAGTGCTGGACAGGGTTTGAAGCCCCAGCATTTT. The chain carries TRBV24-1 and TRBJ1-5, with TRBD1 matching over 8 bases. V was pared by 5 bases and J by 8 bases, with 7 bases of the junction left unmatched. Germline V gene data show CDR1 as KGHDR and CDR2 as SFDVKD. The CDR3 length is 14 residues.

Notes on this clone: The sample has other DNA sequences that encode this CDR3 too. The rearrangement links TRBV6-5 to TRBJ1-1, with 10 bases that match TRBD1. Trimming at V came to 5 bases and at J to 4 bases, leaving 1 base not matched to a gene. The CDR3 length is 13 residues. CDR1 and CDR2 (germline): MNHEY, SVGAGI. The CDR3 coding sequence is TGTGCCAGCAGTCGGACAGGGGGCACTGAAGCTTTCTTT. This encodes CASSRTGGTEAFF.